This record covers a single TCR beta chain. There is no known antigen for this receptor. Base qualities are missing; no much larger clone stands one base away. This sample is part of a study of cytomegalovirus exposure and HLA in healthy donors (dated by TCRdb to 2016 to 2017). General notes on the study: The 666 repertoires of the first cohort and the roughly 120 validation repertoires were produced on the same platform, according to a later analysis. The study aimed to test whether cataloging public T cell receptors could reveal signatures of past pathogen exposure. High-throughput TCR immunosequencing, statistical association of individual TCRs with disease status, and machine learning were combined to predict cytomegalovirus infection status. In addition to the first cohort of 500 to 850 subjects, a separate validation cohort of over 90 different subjects was used. General findings and caveats noted by the study authors: Subsequent analysis determined that TCRs grouped into clusters in the first cohort also showed a tendency toward co-occurrence across the roughly 120 validation repertoires, and 94% of cluster scores exceeded 0. In vitro tests confirmed that a few of the cytomegalovirus-associated TCR beta chains recognize cytomegalovirus antigens. It was suggested by the authors that the approach could potentially be generalized to other disease states and immunological phenotypes. Across donors, most TCR sequences were observed very rarely, whereas some public TCRs were present in many individuals. The classifier was reported to diagnose cytomegalovirus status with high specificity and sensitivity in both the original and validation cohorts. The validation cohort had no HLA typing available for a later analysis, so co-occurrence within that cohort was assessed over all 130 or so repertoires. The study listed 150 to 200 TCR beta chains as associated with cytomegalovirus.

V and J lose 2 bases and 7 bases, and a span of 14 bases separates them. The CDR3 starts with the cysteine, ends with the phenylalanine, and has 15 residues. Just CDR3 DNA is preserved here, 45 bases in frame from base 1. CDR1 and CDR2 (MNHEY, SVGAGI) derive from the germline V gene. The method was the immunoSEQ multiplex PCR assay. Concerning the study's data processing: A statistical classification framework was built to diagnose cytomegalovirus status from the catalog of TCR beta chain sequences. The table was pulled from immuneACCESS by TCRdb, which kept in-frame rearrangements only. Such tables lose some clones; where checked, under half of the loss comes from unresolved V genes, and the rest has no known cause. That table is the source of V, J and clone size, and D and trimming were worked out from the DNA. A total of more than 200,000 clones appear in this sample, roughly 88% of them only once. Of the sample, 3.1% falls within the top ten clones.

Donors formed part of the validation cohort, which comprised approximately 130 subjects and was distinct from the first cohort of under 850 subjects. The sequence derives from a woman in her thirties in good health and CMV-seronegative. Sequenced: PBMCs. The chain is assembled from TRBV6-5 and TRBJ1-4; a tentative D call is TRBD1 (5 bases match). The DNA reads TGTGCCAGCAGTTACGCCCGGGGGGGGGTTGAAAAACTGTTTTTT. Translation gives CASSYARGGVEKLFF.